These 18 T cell receptor beta chains share one sample of origin, sequenced in a study of T cell clonality in common variable immunodeficiency. The data were produced by immunoSEQ multiplex PCR, yet TCRdb's version contains in-frame clones alone and is incomplete. The sample yields roughly 51,000 clones, without any singletons. The source material was peripheral blood mononuclear cells. The receptor set was obtained from a person between 18 and 75 years old in good health.

This clone was picked up many times. The CDR3 DNA, read in part, is TGCGCCAGCAGCCAAGATGGACTAGCGGAAGAGACC. Its protein product is CASSQDGLAEET. Given in full, the CDR3 is CASSQDGLAEETQYF. V gene TRBV4-1 combines with J gene TRBJ2-5, with TRBD2 identical over 10 bases. The read comes to an end 3 residues before the CDR3 does, leaving the germline J gene to fill in the end. CDR3 length: 15 residues. The ends lost 0 bases at V and 3 bases at J; junction bases unmatched: 1. The germline CDR1 and CDR2 sequences are MGHRA and YSYEKL.

This clone was seen more than once but under ten times. Coverage ceases 3 residues before the CDR3 finishes, and the germline J gene fills in the end. V is TRBV2 and J is TRBJ1-5, with a tentative D call TRBD1 (5 bases). The CDR3 has 12 residues. The germline CDR1 and CDR2 sequences are SNHLY and FYNNEI. Trimming cost V 6 bases and J 4 bases, with 7 bases left between them. The CDR3 DNA, read in part, is TGTGCCAGCAGCCGGGGGAATCAGCCC. It encodes CASSRGNQP. The entire CDR3 is CASSRGNQPQHF. Filled out from reference TRBV2 and TRBJ1-5, the complete variable domain reads EPEVTQTPSHQVTQMGQEVILRCVPISNHLYFYWYRQILGQKVEFLVSFYNNEISEKSEIFDDQFSVERPDGSNFTLKIRSTKLEDSAMYFCASSRGNQPQHFGDGTRLSIL.

This clone was seen repeatedly, ten times or more. From the germline J gene comes the end of the CDR3, since the read stops 3 residues before it. J is TRBJ2-4 and V is TRBV7-2; tentative D call: TRBD2 (6 bases). CDR3 length equals 14 residues. Germline values: CDR1 SGHTA, CDR2 FQGNSA. Trimming removed 0 bases at V and 7 bases at J, with 10 bases between. CDR3 bases read: TGTGCCAGCAGCTTAGCGCGGGGAAGGAACATT. It yields the protein CASSLARGRNI. The CDR3 in its entirety is CASSLARGRNIQYF.

This clone was detected many times. The observed sequence ends 3 residues before the CDR3 terminus, with the missing tail filled in from the germline J gene. The chain is built from TRBV7-3 and TRBJ2-2, with D perhaps matching TRBD2 (5 bases). The V end was cut by 5 bases, the J end by 4 bases, with 14 bases between. Germline CDR1 and CDR2: SGHTA and FQGTGA. This CDR3 is 15 amino acids long. The CDR3 DNA, read in part, is TGTGCCAGCAGCCTAGGGCGACGGGGCACCGGGGAG. Protein sequence: CASSLGRRGTGE. The whole CDR3 is CASSLGRRGTGELFF.

The sample holds many counts of this clone. CDR3 amino acids: CAISESGQNPSSGNTIYF. CDR3 bases read: TGTGCCATCAGTGAGTCGGGACAGAATCCTTCCTCTGGAAACACC. The chain couples TRBV10-3 to TRBJ1-3, with 7 bases identical to TRBD1. From the germline J gene comes the end of the CDR3, since the read stops 3 residues before it. CDR1 ENHRY and CDR2 SYGVKD come from the germline V gene. V was pared by 0 bases and J by 0 bases, with 8 bases of the junction left unmatched. This CDR3 has 18 residues.

This clone has a count of ten or more. The read stops 3 residues short of the end of the CDR3; the missing end is completed from the germline J gene. The chain has TRBV6-1 and TRBJ1-1, with TRBD1 identical over 9 bases. Germline-derived CDR1 and CDR2 are MNHNS and SASEGT. The ends lost 4 bases at V and 5 bases at J; junction bases unmatched: 5. The CDR3 sequence is 14 residues long. This chain's CDR3 is CASSAGQGMTEAFF. The sequenced part of the CDR3 DNA is TGTGCCAGCAGTGCCGGACAGGGGATGACTGAA.

In its sample, this clone was seen many times. The read ends 3 residues before the CDR3 terminus; that terminus is restored from the germline J gene. V and J are TRBV12-5 and TRBJ2-1; 9 nucleotides match TRBD1. V shed 5 bases and J 9 bases; nucleotides not matched to a gene: 11. This CDR3 contains 15 residues. The germline V gene has CDR1 LGHNT and CDR2 FRNRAP. CDR3 protein: CASGVRGQGVVEQFF. CDR3 DNA (partial): TGTGCTAGTGGTGTTCGGGGACAGGGAGTTGTTGAG.

This clone was detected ten times or more. The CDR3 extends 3 residues past the end of the read, so its final part is completed from the germline J gene. The rearrangement links TRBV7-8 to TRBJ1-4; D is uncertain. Germline CDR1 and CDR2: SGHVS and FQNEAQ. The CDR3 sequence is 15 residues long. The germline V and J ends were trimmed by 5 bases and 0 bases, with 10 bases remaining between them. The covered CDR3 bases are TGTGCCAGCAGCCCCCGAACAGCAACTAATGAAAAA. Translated, it gives CASSPRTATNEK. The whole CDR3 is CASSPRTATNEKLFF.

The sample holds many counts of this clone. The CDR3 end is not reached by the read, which stops 3 residues before it; the germline J gene fills it in. V is TRBV10-1 and J is TRBJ2-7; D remains ambiguous. Between the trimmed V and J ends, which lost 4 bases and 3 bases, there was a span of 13 bases. The V gene's germline CDR1 is WNHNN and CDR2 SYGVQD (reference sequence). The length of the CDR3 is 14 residues. CDR3 in amino acids: CASSAILASYEQYF. The sequenced part of the CDR3 DNA is TGCGCCAGCAGTGCGATATTAGCTAGCTACGAG.

This clone was seen many times. The read falls 3 residues short of the CDR3 end, and the missing part is taken from the germline J gene. Other DNA sequences in this sample translate to the same CDR3. V usage is TRBV20-1 and J usage is TRBJ2-2; D may be TRBD1 (6 bases). This CDR3 comprises 14 residues. CDR1 DFQATT and CDR2 SNEGSKA come from the germline V gene (reference sequence). V was shortened by 1 base and J by 5 bases, with 11 bases between the two germline ends. The chain's CDR3 is CSARVAGATGELFF. CDR3 bases read: TGCAGTGCTAGAGTCGCAGGGGCGACCGGGGAG.

On this clone: The CDR3 is cut off 3 residues early in the read; its end comes from the germline J gene. The chain has TRBV2 and TRBJ2-3, with 14 bases fitting TRBD2. V trimming: 5 bases; J trimming: 1 base; junction bases outside the gene matches: 5. The germline V gene has CDR1 SNHLY and CDR2 FYNNEI. This CDR3 spans 17 amino acids. CDR3 in amino acids: CASSSGLAGARTDTQYF. Incomplete CDR3 DNA: TGTGCCAGCAGTTCGGGACTAGCGGGAGCCCGCACAGATACG.

In its sample, this clone was seen many times. The read falls 3 residues short of the CDR3 end, and the missing part is taken from the germline J gene. The rearrangement links TRBV20-1 to TRBJ2-5, with 8 bases that match TRBD2. Trimming removed 6 bases from V and 1 base from J; junction bases left unmatched: 13. CDR3 length equals 16 residues. Germline V gene lookup returns CDR1 DFQATT and CDR2 SNEGSKA (reference sequence). The CDR3 sequence: CSALHFGGVPQETQYF. The CDR3 bases that were read are TGCAGTGCCTTACATTTCGGGGGGGTGCCCCAAGAGACC.

This clone was counted many times. The read gets to within 3 residues of the CDR3 end, and the germline J gene fills in the rest. This chain links TRBV28 with TRBJ2-7, with 11 bases lining up with TRBD2. Looked up from germline, CDR1 is MDHEN and CDR2 is SYDVKM. The CDR3 spans 15 residues. With 6 bases clipped from V and 2 bases from J, the junction kept 6 bases outside the gene matches. The part of the CDR3 DNA that was read is TGTGCCAGCAGCACTCGACTAGCGGGGACCTACGAG. It yields the protein CASSTRLAGTYE. In full, the CDR3 reads CASSTRLAGTYEQYF.

In its sample, this clone was seen many times. The read terminates 3 residues before the CDR3 end, so the remaining end is supplied by the germline J gene. The rearrangement uses TRBV28 and TRBJ2-1, with a weak D call TRBD1 (6 bases). Trimming removed 5 bases at V and 8 bases at J, with 16 bases between. Germline-derived CDR1 and CDR2 are MDHEN and SYDVKM. The CDR3 totals 14 residues. CDR3 bases read: TGTGCCAGCAGTCCCGGACAGTCCGGTGATGAG. It translates to CASSPGQSGDE. The complete CDR3 reads CASSPGQSGDEQFF.

Many counts were recorded for this clone. Coverage ceases 3 residues before the CDR3 finishes, and the germline J gene fills in the end. The rearrangement links TRBV7-2 to TRBJ2-3; perhaps TRBD1 as D (6 bases). Germline V lookup: CDR1 SGHTA, CDR2 FQGNSA. This CDR3 has 15 residues. V lost 4 bases and J lost 1, with 12 bases in between. CDR3 protein: CASSSTGYGTDTQYF. Partial CDR3 DNA: TGTGCCAGCAGCTCAACAGGGTATGGCACAGATACG.

This clone was recorded at least ten times. The read terminates 3 residues ahead of where the CDR3 ends, so the germline J gene completes it. The rearrangement uses TRBV19 and TRBJ1-5, with 9 positions matching TRBD1. The V gene end was trimmed by 5 bases and the J gene end by 7 bases; junction bases not matched to a gene: 9. This CDR3 is built from 15 residues. Germline V gives CDR1 LNHDA, CDR2 SQIVND (reference sequence). CDR3: CASSAGTGLGQPQHF. Partial CDR3 DNA: TGTGCCAGTAGTGCCGGGACAGGGTTGGGGCAGCCC.

This clone was found many times. CDR3 DNA, as far as it was read: TGTGCCAGTAGTATCACTAGAACTGAGACC. Protein: CASSITRTET. The entire CDR3 protein is CASSITRTETQYF. This chain uses TRBV19 with TRBJ2-5, with D possibly TRBD2 on 5 matching bases. The read gets to within 3 residues of the CDR3 end, and the germline J gene fills in the rest. Germline assignment: CDR1 LNHDA and CDR2 SQIVND (reference sequence). V lost 3 bases to trimming and J lost 5 bases, with 10 bases between them. The CDR3 is 13 amino acids. Supplemented by reference TRBV19 and TRBJ2-5, the full variable domain reads DGGITQSPKYLFRKEGQNVTLSCEQNLNHDAMYWYRQDPGQGLRLIYYSQIVNDFQKGDIAEGYSVSREKKESFPLTVTSAQKNPTAFYLCASSITRTETQYFGPGTRLLVL.

This clone is medium-sized in the sample. The read comes to an end 3 residues before the CDR3 does, leaving the germline J gene to fill in the end. This chain uses TRBV4-1 with TRBJ1-4; 7 positions match TRBD1. CDR1 MGHRA and CDR2 YSYEKL come from the germline V gene. J gave up 5 bases and V 6 bases, and 12 bases lay outside the gene matches. The CDR3 extends over 16 amino acids. The CDR3: CASSNLQGGPNEKLFF. CDR3 DNA, as far as it was read: TGCGCCAGCAGTAATCTTCAGGGGGGTCCAAATGAAAAA.